This T cell receptor (beta chain) was recorded in a study of blood T cell repertoires in COVID-19. Generated by immunoSEQ multiplex PCR, the TCRdb table keeps only in-frame clones and is missing some. The table has about 160,000 clones, approximately 82% seen once. The receptor was derived from an elderly woman with acute or convalescent COVID-19. Sequencing input: peripheral blood.

The CDR3 reads CASSQANQPQHF. The DNA for the CDR3 is TGTGCCAGCAGCCAAGCTAATCAGCCCCAGCATTTT. J is TRBJ1-5 and V is TRBV14; D is ambiguous. Germline CDR1 and CDR2: SGHDN and FVKESK. The length of the CDR3 is 12 residues. Trimming stripped 1 base from V and 4 bases from J, with 2 bases between.